One T cell receptor (beta chain) is described in this entry. Its antigen remains unidentified. No base-level quality is on record; no much larger clone is a single base apart. This entry comes from a study of T cell responses to AZD1222 COVID-19 vaccine listed by TCRdb under 2021. With respect to the entire study: Because spike-specific TCR depth and breadth did not differ between the two schedules, AZD1222 recipients who got a second dose at roughly 4 weeks were pooled with those who got a second dose at roughly 12 weeks. A total of 230 to 250 trial participants underwent TCR sequencing, of whom about 200 had received two doses of AZD1222 and some 25 had received two doses of the MenACWY control vaccine. Enrollment into the trials was organized by age into subgroups of 18-55, 56-69 and 70-plus years, and those subgroups contained approximately 160, 26 and 62 TCR-sequenced participants, respectively.

The CDR3 regions of human TCRbeta chains were subjected to immunosequencing. From the authors' description of their analysis: Repertoire TCRs were checked for matches against a reference library of SARS-CoV-2-specific TCRs that had been generated using the MIRA antigen-specificity platform. Breadth was defined as the fraction of unique TCRs that were SARS-CoV-2-associated, and depth was defined as the fraction of total T cells that were SARS-CoV-2-associated. Using the MIRA data, each spike-specific TCR was mapped to the spike region that the TCR reacts to and placed in a CD4 or CD8 class. Log10-transformed breadth and depth values were compared by one-way ANOVA with Sidak's multiple comparisons tests. Not all clones reach the TCRdb copy of this immuneACCESS table, which keeps in-frame sequences only. Checked studies attribute under half of the gap to unresolved V genes and leave the rest unexplained. V and J calls and clone size are those listed in that table; D and trimming were worked out from the DNA. The sample table holds tens of thousands of clones, of which under 95% were seen once. The ten biggest clones cover about 24% of the sample.

The time point label, as the study defines it: baseline before first vaccination. The vaccinee samples were drawn from two UK trials, COV001 and COV002, one of which was a single-blind randomized controlled phase 2/3 trial testing AZD1222 (ChAdOx1 nCoV-19) in healthy adults. For TCRbeta chain sequencing, PBMC samples were collected from trial participants at day 0 and at day 28 after the second dose. Summary of the overall study and its limitations: In the small 56-69-year group, the increase in depth fell short of significance, most likely because of low power. Because no day 14 peak-response samples were available, the repertoires could be characterized only after the peak T cell response. Reportedly, close to half of the unique spike-specific TCRs recognized epitopes lying outside the regions that are mutated in the B.1.351 and B.1.1.7 variants. Participants were mostly white British and included more females than males, and it was suggested by the authors that clonal diversity may have been underestimated. Only five or six AZD1222 recipients were SARS-CoV-2 seropositive at baseline, limiting conclusions about previously exposed vaccinees. After two AZD1222 doses, both the breadth and the depth of spike-specific TCRs were significantly higher than at day 0 and than in MenACWY recipients. The vaccine-associated CD4 TCRs covered the entire spike protein, and the dominant responses fell in regions 160-218 and 743-854.

The receptor was derived from an adult in good health. The sample consisted of peripheral blood, taken on day 0 of AZD1222 vaccination.

The CDR3 loop reads CASSVRQGETQYF. The nucleotide sequence is given as TGTGCCAGCAGTGTCCGACAGGGGGAGACCCAGTACTTC. The chain is assembled from TRBV12-3 or TRBV12-4 and TRBJ2-5; a stretch of 8 junction bases matches TRBD1. Taken from cysteine to phenylalanine, the CDR3 has 13 residues. Here the CDR3 DNA is all that survives: 39 bases in frame from base 1. At the junction V is shortened by 5 bases and J by 5 bases; bases outside the gene matches: 4.